Listed below are T cell receptor beta chains from one sample, sequenced in a study of cytomegalovirus exposure and HLA in healthy donors. Here immunoSEQ multiplex PCR was the method, and the copy in TCRdb shows in-frame clones only, minus some. The sample has about 140,000 clones; 87% are singletons. The sequenced material came from PBMCs. These TCRs come from a man between 18 and 35 years old in good health and CMV-seropositive. Each CDR3 is given with its conserved first and last residue. Fields, in order: D gene, V gene, clone size, J gene, CDR3 protein, CDR3 DNA. A D gene is named only where the DNA matches it firmly. The size of a clone is reported for some rows only, either as once, few or many, or as a class for expanded clones.

d_call: -; v_call: TRBV5-1; clone_size: -; j_call: TRBJ2-3; cdr3_aa: CASSDRRADTQYF; cdr3_nt: TGCGCCAGCAGTGACAGGCGGGCAGATACGCAGTATTTT
d_call: -; v_call: TRBV7-9; clone_size: once; j_call: TRBJ2-7; cdr3_aa: CARSPPTVRDF; cdr3_nt: TGTGCCAGGAGTCCCCCGACAGTCAGGGATTTC
d_call: TRBD1; v_call: TRBV5-1; clone_size: -; j_call: TRBJ2-7; cdr3_aa: CASSTGTGSYEQYF; cdr3_nt: TGCGCCAGCAGCACTGGGACAGGGAGCTACGAGCAGTACTTC
d_call: -; v_call: TRBV30; clone_size: -; j_call: TRBJ2-4; cdr3_aa: CAWRTSRGRGDIQYF; cdr3_nt: TGTGCCTGGAGAACGTCGAGAGGGAGGGGGGACATTCAGTACTTC
d_call: -; v_call: TRBV5-4; clone_size: once; j_call: TRBJ2-7; cdr3_aa: CASSLDDTPWDEQYF; cdr3_nt: TGTGCCAGCAGCTTGGACGACACCCCCTGGGACGAGCAGTACTTC
d_call: -; v_call: TRBV6-1; clone_size: -; j_call: TRBJ1-1; cdr3_aa: CASTLDRRAEAFF; cdr3_nt: TGTGCCAGCACCCTCGACAGGAGAGCTGAAGCTTTCTTT
d_call: -; v_call: TRBV5-1; clone_size: -; j_call: TRBJ1-6; cdr3_aa: CASSLEGDGNSPLHF; cdr3_nt: TGCGCCAGCAGCTTGGAGGGGGACGGCAATTCACCCCTCCACTTT
d_call: -; v_call: TRBV11-2; clone_size: once; j_call: TRBJ1-2; cdr3_aa: CASSLDRQVHGYTF; cdr3_nt: TGTGCCAGCAGCTTAGATCGACAGGTCCATGGCTACACCTTC
d_call: -; v_call: TRBV5-1; clone_size: -; j_call: TRBJ1-3; cdr3_aa: CASSVTGAGNTIYF; cdr3_nt: TGCGCCAGCAGCGTGACAGGTGCCGGAAACACCATATATTTT
d_call: TRBD1; v_call: TRBV19; clone_size: -; j_call: TRBJ2-1; cdr3_aa: CASSMGQLNNEQFF; cdr3_nt: TGTGCCAGTAGTATGGGACAGCTAAACAATGAGCAGTTCTTC
d_call: TRBD1; v_call: TRBV6-5; clone_size: -; j_call: TRBJ2-7; cdr3_aa: CASSYSGQGSEQYF; cdr3_nt: TGTGCCAGCAGTTACTCGGGACAGGGTTCCGAGCAGTACTTC
d_call: TRBD1; v_call: TRBV6-5; clone_size: -; j_call: TRBJ2-7; cdr3_aa: CASSSVGAGGGEQYF; cdr3_nt: TGTGCCAGCAGTTCAGTGGGGGCAGGGGGCGGCGAGCAGTACTTC
d_call: -; v_call: TRBV18; clone_size: -; j_call: TRBJ1-5; cdr3_aa: CASSPGRGDQPQHF; cdr3_nt: TGTGCCAGCTCCCCGGGTAGGGGTGATCAGCCCCAGCATTTT
d_call: TRBD2; v_call: TRBV9; clone_size: once; j_call: TRBJ2-1; cdr3_aa: CASSVAGGPTHNEQFF; cdr3_nt: TGTGCCAGCAGCGTAGCGGGAGGGCCGACCCACAATGAGCAGTTCTTC
d_call: -; v_call: TRBV18; clone_size: -; j_call: TRBJ2-2; cdr3_aa: CASSLSTGIGELFF; cdr3_nt: TGTGCCAGCTCACTTTCCACGGGTATCGGGGAGCTGTTTTTT
d_call: -; v_call: TRBV4-2; clone_size: -; j_call: TRBJ1-4; cdr3_aa: CASSPTSTNEKLFF; cdr3_nt: TGTGCCAGCAGCCCCACATCAACTAATGAAAAACTGTTTTTT